This is a list of T cell receptor beta chains from one sample in a study of blood T cell repertoires in COVID-19. The protocol was immunoSEQ multiplex PCR, while the TCRdb copy is restricted to in-frame clones and leaves out a portion. The table includes under 450,000 clones, approximately 90% detected once. The material sequenced was peripheral blood. Receptor source: a woman in her fifties or sixties with COVID-19, enrolled during active disease. The conserved cysteine and the conserved F or W are not part of the CDR3 here. Some rows have no size entry. The others give once, few or many, or a class for an expanded clone.

CDR3: ASSSWTGNSPLH; size: NA; J: TRBJ1-6; V: TRBV5-4
CDR3: ASSPRDGYT; size: NA; J: TRBJ1-2; V: TRBV28
CDR3: ATSTGNTGELF; size: few; J: TRBJ2-2; V: TRBV19
CDR3: SVVRSGGANTGELF; size: NA; J: TRBJ2-2; V: TRBV29-1
CDR3: ASSSRDRVGTEAF; size: once; J: TRBJ1-1; V: TRBV19
CDR3: AWSTQPYGYT; size: NA; J: TRBJ1-2; V: TRBV30
CDR3: ASSTAGAGNTIY; size: NA; J: TRBJ1-3; V: TRBV19
CDR3: ASSLRPAGELNNEQF; size: few; J: TRBJ2-1; V: TRBV5-1
CDR3: ASSLDRVLTDTQY; size: NA; J: TRBJ2-3; V: TRBV11-2
CDR3: ASSYSATGPDTQY; size: NA; J: TRBJ2-3; V: TRBV6-6
CDR3: ASSSIPGTGFSGELF; size: NA; J: TRBJ2-2; V: TRBV11-2
CDR3: ASSDSGSPVTGELF; size: NA; J: TRBJ2-2; V: TRBV6-4
CDR3: ASSIDLDPGKLF; size: NA; J: TRBJ1-4; V: TRBV19
CDR3: ASSLFQGAEAF; size: NA; J: TRBJ1-1; V: TRBV7-2
CDR3: ASSIGPTGELF; size: NA; J: TRBJ2-2; V: TRBV19
CDR3: ASSGGTGIRDEQF; size: NA; J: TRBJ2-1; V: TRBV11-2
CDR3: ASSPPGDEQY; size: NA; J: TRBJ2-7; V: TRBV7-9